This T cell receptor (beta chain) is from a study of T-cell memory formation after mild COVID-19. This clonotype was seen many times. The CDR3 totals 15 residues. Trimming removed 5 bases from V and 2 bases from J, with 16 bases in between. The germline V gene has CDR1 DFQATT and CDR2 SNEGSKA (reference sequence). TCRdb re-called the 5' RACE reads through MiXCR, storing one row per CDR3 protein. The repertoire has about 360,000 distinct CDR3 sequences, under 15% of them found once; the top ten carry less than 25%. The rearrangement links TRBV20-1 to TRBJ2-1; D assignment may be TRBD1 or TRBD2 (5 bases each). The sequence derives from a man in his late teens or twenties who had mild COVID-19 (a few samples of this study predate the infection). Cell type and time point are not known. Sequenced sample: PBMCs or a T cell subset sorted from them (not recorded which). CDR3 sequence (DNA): TGCAGTGCTTACCCCCCGGGGCTTGCCTACAATGAGCAGTTCTTC. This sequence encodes CSAYPPGLAYNEQFF.